These T cell receptor beta chains were read from a single sample in a study of T-cell memory formation after mild COVID-19. Using its own MiXCR run on the 5' RACE reads, TCRdb lists one record per CDR3 protein. The sample carries almost 550,000 distinct CDR3 sequences, roughly 20% recorded once. The sequencing sample was made of PBMCs or a T cell subset sorted from them (not recorded which). The receptors derive from an adult woman who had mild COVID-19 (a few samples of this study predate the infection). Cell type and time point are not known. The CDR3 runs from the conserved cysteine through the conserved F or W. D genes are given only for firm matches. The size of a clone is reported for some rows only, either as once, few or many, or as a class for expanded clones.

>TRBV20-1|NA|NA|TRBJ1-5
CSARPGDFYSNQPQHF
TGCAGTGCTCGCCCGGGGGATTTCTATAGCAATCAGCCCCAGCATTTT
>TRBV6-5|NA|TRBD1|TRBJ2-3
CASSYSGTGGTDTQYF
TGTGCCAGCAGTTACTCAGGGACAGGGGGAACAGATACGCAGTATTTT
>TRBV5-4|NA|NA|TRBJ2-7
CASSLGSRGYEQYF
TGTGCCAGCAGCTTGGGGAGCCGGGGGTACGAGCAGTACTTC
>TRBV5-4|NA|NA|TRBJ2-3
CASSQRPGDTQYF
TGTGCCAGCAGCCAGCGACCGGGGGATACGCAGTATTTT
>TRBV20-1|NA|NA|TRBJ1-1
CSARDTVSTEAFF
TGCAGTGCTAGAGATACAGTTAGCACTGAAGCTTTCTTT
>TRBV7-9|NA|NA|TRBJ2-5
CASSLAEMLQETQYF
TGTGCCAGCAGCTTAGCCGAGATGCTACAAGAGACCCAGTACTTC
>TRBV15|NA|NA|TRBJ2-7
CATGGDSYEQYF
TGTGCTACGGGCGGGGATTCGTACGAGCAGTACTTC
>TRBV29-1|NA|NA|TRBJ1-2
CSVEGGRETPGYTF
TGCAGCGTTGAGGGCGGGAGAGAGACACCTGGCTACACCTTC
>TRBV6-5|few|NA|TRBJ2-2
CASTRTAGNTGELFF
TGTGCCAGCACCAGGACAGCTGGAAACACCGGGGAGCTGTTTTTT
>TRBV28|NA|NA|TRBJ1-4
CASSSLEATNEKLFF
TGTGCCAGCAGTTCGCTGGAGGCAACTAATGAAAAACTGTTTTTT
>TRBV10-3|NA|NA|TRBJ2-5
CAISDQRETQYF
TGTGCCATCAGTGACCAGAGAGAGACCCAGTACTTC
>TRBV5-6|few|NA|TRBJ1-2
CASTSEAGTRRGGYTF
TGTGCCAGCACCTCGGAAGCCGGGACAAGGAGAGGGGGCTACACCTTC
>TRBV20-1|NA|NA|TRBJ2-1
CSATWAARHEQFF
TGCAGTGCCACGTGGGCGGCCAGGCATGAGCAGTTCTTC
>TRBV4-1|NA|TRBD2|TRBJ2-3
CASSQDTSGTLPDTQYF
TGCGCCAGCAGCCAAGATACTAGCGGGACCCTGCCAGATACGCAGTATTTT
>TRBV5-1|NA|TRBD1|TRBJ1-1
CASSLGRGLMGYTEAFF
TGCGCCAGCAGCTTGGGCAGGGGGCTTATGGGATACACTGAAGCTTTCTTT
>TRBV9|NA|TRBD1|TRBJ2-5
CASSVGNRGETQYF
TGTGCCAGCAGCGTAGGCAACAGGGGGGAGACCCAGTACTTC
>TRBV29-1|few|NA|TRBJ1-1
CSVDPQGGTEAFF
TGCAGCGTTGACCCGCAGGGAGGCACTGAAGCTTTCTTT
>TRBV25-1|few|TRBD2|TRBJ2-6
CASSDGGAESGANVLTF
TGTGCCAGCAGTGACGGGGGGGCCGAGAGTGGGGCCAACGTCCTGACTTTC
>TRBV27|NA|TRBD1|TRBJ2-2
CASGTGPGELFF
TGTGCCAGCGGGACAGGCCCCGGGGAGCTGTTTTTT
>TRBV15|NA|TRBD2|TRBJ2-1
CATSQDPGGGSYNEQFF
TGTGCCACCAGCCAAGACCCAGGCGGGGGCTCCTACAATGAGCAGTTCTTC
>TRBV5-6|NA|TRBD1|TRBJ1-2
CASTYYTGDGYTF
TGTGCCAGCACATATTACACAGGGGATGGCTACACCTTC
>TRBV12-3/TRBV12-4|NA|TRBD2|TRBJ2-1
CASSGILAGGPEQFF
TGTGCCAGCAGCGGAATACTAGCGGGAGGGCCCGAGCAGTTCTTC
>TRBV27|NA|NA|TRBJ2-2
CASIRVGGPRTGELFF
TGTGCCAGCATACGGGTTGGGGGGCCGCGGACCGGGGAGCTGTTTTTT
>TRBV7-6|few|TRBD2|TRBJ2-5
CASSLVERGGQETQYF
TGTGCCAGCAGCTTAGTGGAGCGGGGGGGTCAAGAGACCCAGTACTTC
>TRBV9|NA|TRBD1|TRBJ2-7
CASSEGQGFGEQYF
TGTGCCAGCAGCGAGGGACAGGGGTTCGGTGAGCAGTACTTC
>TRBV2|once|NA|TRBJ1-2
CASSERTYGYTF
TGTGCCAGCAGTGAGCGGACCTATGGCTACACCTTC
>TRBV20-1|NA|NA|TRBJ2-5
CSAIEAGMQETQYF
TGCAGTGCTATAGAGGCGGGAATGCAAGAGACCCAGTACTTC
>TRBV20-1|NA|NA|TRBJ2-7
CSAPPNRVGEQYF
TGCAGTGCTCCCCCCAACAGGGTGGGTGAGCAGTACTTC
>TRBV29-1|NA|NA|TRBJ2-1
CSGDTYNEQFF
TGCAGCGGGGACACCTACAATGAGCAGTTCTTC
>TRBV29-1|NA|NA|TRBJ2-3
CSVDPSGTDTQYF
TGCAGCGTTGATCCTTCGGGAACAGATACGCAGTATTTT
>TRBV27|NA|NA|TRBJ2-1
CASSYGITSYNEQFF
TGTGCCAGCAGTTACGGGATTACCTCCTACAATGAGCAGTTCTTC
>TRBV5-1|few|TRBD1|TRBJ2-7
CASSLASGTGNYEQYF
TGCGCCAGCAGCTTGGCCTCCGGGACAGGGAATTACGAGCAGTACTTC
>TRBV25-1|NA|NA|TRBJ2-6
CASSEPGLPSSGANVLTF
TGTGCCAGCAGTGAACCTGGCCTCCCTAGCTCTGGGGCCAACGTCCTGACTTTC
>TRBV10-3|NA|NA|TRBJ2-7
CAISESPSSYEQYF
TGTGCCATCAGTGAGTCTCCAAGCTCCTACGAGCAGTACTTC
>TRBV5-1|NA|NA|TRBJ2-1
CASSQDRVNEQFF
TGCGCCAGCAGCCAAGACCGCGTAAATGAGCAGTTCTTC
>TRBV27|many|NA|TRBJ2-5
CASSAHRDHTLETQYF
TGTGCCAGCAGTGCGCACCGGGACCATACCCTGGAGACCCAGTACTTC
>TRBV20-1|NA|TRBD2|TRBJ2-1
CSARAPSTSGRVEQFF
TGCAGTGCTAGAGCTCCCTCGACTAGCGGGAGGGTTGAGCAGTTCTTC
>TRBV5-1|many|NA|TRBJ1-1
CASTDPRGNTEAFF
TGCGCCTCAACAGATCCCCGAGGGAACACTGAAGCTTTCTTT
>TRBV5-1|NA|NA|TRBJ1-5
CASSLDGASNQPQHF
TGCGCCAGCAGCCTAGACGGCGCAAGCAATCAGCCCCAGCATTTT
>TRBV3-1|few|NA|TRBJ2-2
CASSPWTASNTGELFF
TGTGCCAGCAGCCCGTGGACAGCTTCGAACACCGGGGAGCTGTTTTTT
>TRBV15|few|NA|TRBJ1-2
CATSRDPRLGWGANYGYTF
TGTGCCACCAGCAGAGATCCACGGCTCGGTTGGGGAGCTAACTATGGCTACACCTTC
>TRBV6-1|few|NA|TRBJ2-7
CASSEEYNEQYF
TGTGCCAGCAGTGAAGAATACAACGAGCAGTACTTC
>TRBV11-2|NA|NA|TRBJ1-1
CASSLNGIGPNTEAFF
TGTGCCAGCAGCCTCAACGGGATTGGGCCAAACACTGAAGCTTTCTTT
>TRBV19|NA|NA|TRBJ2-7
CASSISGFNEQYF
TGTGCCAGTAGTATCTCAGGGTTCAACGAGCAGTACTTC
>TRBV15|few|NA|TRBJ1-4
CATSRPGPKGEKLFF
TGTGCCACCAGCAGACCGGGACCCAAGGGGGAAAAACTGTTTTTT
>TRBV9|NA|NA|TRBJ2-3
CASSVDPLSALGTDTQYF
TGTGCCAGCAGCGTAGACCCCTTGTCGGCACTTGGCACAGATACGCAGTATTTT
>TRBV15|NA|NA|TRBJ2-1
CATSRALRNEQFF
TGTGCCACCAGCAGGGCCCTTAGGAATGAGCAGTTCTTC
>TRBV5-4|NA|TRBD2|TRBJ2-5
CASSHSGLETQYF
TGTGCCAGCAGCCATAGCGGGTTAGAGACCCAGTACTTC
>TRBV6-5|NA|NA|TRBJ2-3
CASRISRTDTQYF
TGTGCCAGCAGAATCAGCCGCACAGATACGCAGTATTTT
>TRBV7-3|few|NA|TRBJ2-5
CASSSSAIGNWETQYF
TGTGCCAGCAGCTCCTCCGCGATTGGAAACTGGGAGACCCAGTACTTC
>TRBV24-1|NA|TRBD2|TRBJ2-1
CATSDLAAGALNEQFF
TGTGCCACCAGTGATTTAGCAGCGGGAGCCCTCAATGAGCAGTTCTTC
>TRBV6-1|NA|TRBD2|TRBJ2-7
CASSRGTSGDVYEQYF
TGTGCCAGCAGTAGGGGGACTAGCGGTGACGTCTACGAGCAGTACTTC
>TRBV7-9|NA|NA|TRBJ2-5
CASSPPGANRKGTQYF
TGTGCCAGCAGCCCCCCTGGGGCGAATCGAAAAGGGACCCAGTACTTC
>TRBV20-1|few|NA|TRBJ1-4
CSARMIATNEKLFF
TGCAGTGCTAGGATGATTGCAACTAATGAAAAACTGTTTTTT
>TRBV2|NA|NA|TRBJ2-2
CASSVRTPGGELFF
TGTGCCAGCAGTGTGCGGACCCCGGGTGGGGAGCTGTTTTTT
>TRBV7-6|few|NA|TRBJ2-5
CASSHSGRGGLQETQYF
TGTGCCAGCAGCCACAGTGGCAGGGGGGGGCTCCAAGAGACCCAGTACTTC
>TRBV29-1|few|TRBD2|TRBJ2-3
CSVGLAGATDTQYF
TGCAGCGTGGGGCTAGCGGGGGCCACAGATACGCAGTATTTT